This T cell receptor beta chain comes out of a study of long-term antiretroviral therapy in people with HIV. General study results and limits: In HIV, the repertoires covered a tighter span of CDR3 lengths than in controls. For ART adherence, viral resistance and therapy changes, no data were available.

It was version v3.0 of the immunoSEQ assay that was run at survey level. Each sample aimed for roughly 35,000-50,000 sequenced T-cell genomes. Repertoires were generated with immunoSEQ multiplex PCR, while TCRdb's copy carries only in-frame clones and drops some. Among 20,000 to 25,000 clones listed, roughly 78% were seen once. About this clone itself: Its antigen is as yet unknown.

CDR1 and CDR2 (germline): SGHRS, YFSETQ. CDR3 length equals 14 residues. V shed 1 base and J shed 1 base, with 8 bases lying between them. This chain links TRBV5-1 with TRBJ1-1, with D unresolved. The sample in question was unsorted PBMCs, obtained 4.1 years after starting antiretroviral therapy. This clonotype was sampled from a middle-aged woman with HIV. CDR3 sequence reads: CASSLSPGNTEAFF. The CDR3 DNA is TGCGCCAGCAGCTTGAGTCCCGGGAACACTGAAGCTTTCTTT.